These 4 T cell receptor beta chains were sequenced from one sample in a study of Ad26.COV2.S vaccination and SARS-CoV-2 variants. Assay: immunoSEQ multiplex PCR; the TCRdb copy retains only in-frame clones and omits some. The repertoire has 180,000 or so clones, approximately 88% of them found once; the top ten carry 5% to 6.5%. This material consisted of peripheral blood, taken after recovery from COVID-19. The receptors were sampled from a human donor who had recovered from COVID-19.

The rearrangement uses TRBV18 and TRBJ2-1, with D maybe TRBD2 (6 bases). Germline CDR1 and CDR2: KGHSH and LQKENI. The length of the CDR3 is 17 residues. V was clipped by 3 bases and J by 7 bases, with 22 bases between them. CDR3 in DNA: TGTGCCAGCTCACCCCGGAACGTCCCAATACGGGGGAATGAGCAGTTCTTC. Translated: CASSPRNVPIRGNEQFF. The variable domain in full, with the rest retrieved from reference TRBV18 and TRBJ2-1, is NAGVMQNPRHLVRRRGQEARLRCSPMKGHSHVYWYRQLPEEGLKFMVYLQKENIIDESGMPKERFSAEFPKEGPSILRIQQVVRGDSAAYFCASSPRNVPIRGNEQFFGPGTRLTVL.

The chain employs TRBV4-1 and TRBJ1-5; 8 bases are a match to TRBD1. CDR1 MGHRA and CDR2 YSYEKL come from the germline V gene. V dropped 0 bases and J dropped 0; count of bases not matched to a gene: 1. The CDR3 extends over 16 amino acids. CDR3: CASSQDTGGSNQPQHF. CDR3 in DNA: TGCGCCAGCAGCCAAGATACAGGGGGTAGCAATCAGCCCCAGCATTTT.

The chain uses TRBV27 and TRBJ1-2; no clear D. Germline CDR1 MNHEY, CDR2 SMNVEV (reference sequence). Trimming removed 3 bases at V and 8 bases at J, with 16 bases between. This CDR3 has 14 residues. Here the CDR3 DNA reads TGTGCCAGCAGTTTCGGACGGACCGGAAGAGGCTACACCTTC. It is translated as CASSFGRTGRGYTF.

This chain joins TRBV9 and TRBJ1-2, with D possibly matching TRBD1 (6 bases). The CDR3 extends over 17 amino acids. Germline V gene data show CDR1 as SGDLS and CDR2 as YYNGEE. Trimming left V 1 base short and J 0 bases short, with 16 bases between. CDR3 residues: CASSVRIGGHANYGYTF. In DNA form, the CDR3 reads TGTGCCAGCAGCGTAAGGATCGGGGGCCACGCTAACTATGGCTACACCTTC.